This T cell receptor beta chain is from a study of brain T cells in children with intractable seizures. From germline, CDR1 is SEHNR and CDR2 FQNEAQ (reference sequence). V was pared by 2 bases and J by 5 bases, with 4 bases of the junction left unmatched. The CDR3 has 14 amino acids. Assay: immunoSEQ multiplex PCR; the TCRdb copy retains only in-frame clones and omits some. Of around 80,000 clones detected, about 90% appear once; the ten largest clones hold around 24%. The gene calls are TRBV7-9 and TRBJ2-7; 9 positions match TRBD1. The starting material was peripheral blood, obtained at surgery. This TCR was recovered from a girl aged 2 to 10 with Rasmussen encephalitis and intractable seizures. CDR3 amino acids: CASSLRTGDDEQYF. In DNA form, the CDR3 reads TGTGCCAGCAGCTTAAGGACAGGGGACGACGAGCAGTACTTC.